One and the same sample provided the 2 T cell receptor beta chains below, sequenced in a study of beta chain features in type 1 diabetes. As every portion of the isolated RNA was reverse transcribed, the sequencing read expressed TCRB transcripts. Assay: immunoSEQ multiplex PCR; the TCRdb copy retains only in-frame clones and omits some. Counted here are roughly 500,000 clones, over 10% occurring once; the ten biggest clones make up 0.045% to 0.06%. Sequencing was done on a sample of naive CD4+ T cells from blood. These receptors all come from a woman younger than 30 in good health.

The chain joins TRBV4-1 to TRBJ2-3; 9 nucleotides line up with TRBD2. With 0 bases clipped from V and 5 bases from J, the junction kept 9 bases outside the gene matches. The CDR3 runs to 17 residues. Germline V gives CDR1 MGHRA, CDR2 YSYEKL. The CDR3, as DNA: TGCGCCAGCAGCCAAGATACGGCGGGGGGGGCCCGAGATACGCAGTATTTT. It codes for CASSQDTAGGARDTQYF.

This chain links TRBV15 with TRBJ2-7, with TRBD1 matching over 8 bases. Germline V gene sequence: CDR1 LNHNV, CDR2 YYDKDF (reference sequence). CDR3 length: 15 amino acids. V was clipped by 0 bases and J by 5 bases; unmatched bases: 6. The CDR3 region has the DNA TGTGCCACCAGCAGAGATCGCAGGGGGCGGGACGAGCAGTACGTC. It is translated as CATSRDRRGRDEQYV.